Ten or more counts support the clone carrying this T cell receptor (beta chain). These data originate in a study of patients and donors after allogeneic stem cell transplantation. Via MiXCR, TCRdb re-called the RT-PCR reads, giving one row per CDR3 protein. The table records roughly 230,000 distinct CDR3 sequences, roughly an eighth of them present only once. The source of this sequence is a human donor who was either an allogeneic HSCT recipient or a stem cell or donor lymphocyte infusion donor (not recorded which). It is not recorded whose cells these are; they may come from a transplant donor. Sequences were obtained from blood, either unsorted or a sorted T cell fraction (not recorded which).

CDR3 protein: CSAAPGTGVLEQYF. In DNA, the CDR3 is TGCAGTGCTGCCCCCGGGACAGGTGTACTCGAGCAGTACTTC. V usage is TRBV20-1 and J usage is TRBJ2-7, with 8 positions matching TRBD1. This CDR3 has 14 residues. After removal of 5 bases from V and 6 bases from J, the junction contained 12 bases not matched to a gene. From germline, CDR1 is DFQATT and CDR2 SNEGSKA (reference sequence).